Listed below are T cell receptor beta chains from one sample, sequenced in a study of T cell repertoires in cytomegalovirus infection. These receptors have no identified antigens. MiXCR, run by TCRdb on the reads, gives a single entry per CDR3 protein. The table lists 300,000 or so distinct CDR3 sequences, around 25% of them singletons. The sequencing here drew on cultured PBMCs, taken from culture after CMV antigen stimulation. All receptors derive from a human donor in good health (CMV status not recorded). Some clones in this sample may be carry-over from other donors' samples. Both conserved end residues are part of each CDR3. Fields, in order: D gene, clone size, J gene, V gene, CDR3 protein, CDR3 DNA. The D gene is left open where the match is weak. The size entry is marked missing in some rows and otherwise reads once, few, many or a size class.

>TRBD1|-|TRBJ1-3|TRBV10-3
CAISGDRAFSGNTIYF
TGTGCCATCAGTGGGGACAGGGCCTTCTCTGGAAACACCATATATTTT
>TRBD1|many|TRBJ1-1|TRBV7-2
CASSSGQRNTEAFF
TGTGCCAGCAGCTCGGGACAGAGGAACACTGAAGCTTTCTTT
>-|few|TRBJ2-2|TRBV5-5
CASSSRPNTGELFF
TGTGCCAGCAGCTCCCGACCAAACACCGGGGAGCTGTTTTTT
>-|-|TRBJ2-1|TRBV4-1
CASSQVGTLNNEQFF
TGCGCCAGCAGCCAAGTGGGGACTCTAAACAATGAGCAGTTCTTC
>-|-|TRBJ2-6|TRBV4-2
CASSQDTSSGANVLTF
TGTGCCAGCAGCCAAGATACAAGCTCTGGGGCCAACGTCCTGACTTTC
>-|-|TRBJ2-1|TRBV7-8
CASSLYSSYNEQFF
TGTGCCAGCAGCCTTTACAGCTCCTACAATGAGCAGTTCTTC
>TRBD2|many|TRBJ2-1|TRBV7-2
CASSPPSGIEQFF
TGTGCCAGCAGCCCCCCCAGCGGGATTGAGCAGTTCTTC
>-|few|TRBJ1-2|TRBV19
CASSIKGVYGYTF
TGTGCCAGTAGTATAAAGGGCGTCTATGGCTACACCTTC
>TRBD2|many|TRBJ2-2|TRBV7-2
CASSLREGTGELFF
TGTGCCAGCAGCTTGAGGGAGGGGACCGGGGAGCTGTTTTTT
>-|-|TRBJ2-1|TRBV7-2
CASSLVAGGGDEQFF
TGTGCCAGCAGCTTAGTGGCGGGCGGGGGCGATGAGCAGTTCTTC
>TRBD1|-|TRBJ2-7|TRBV3-1
CASSQAGGISYEQYF
TGTGCCAGCAGCCAAGCAGGGGGAATCTCCTACGAGCAGTACTTC
>TRBD1|-|TRBJ2-2|TRBV29-1
CSCRGDRVTGELFF
TGCAGCTGCCGGGGGGACAGGGTCACCGGGGAGCTGTTTTTT
>-|few|TRBJ2-7|TRBV7-2
CASSLVGGNNGYEQYF
TGTGCCAGCAGCTTAGTGGGCGGGAATAATGGCTACGAGCAGTACTTC
>-|-|TRBJ2-1|TRBV5-1
CASSFQASSYNEQFF
TGCGCCAGCAGCTTTCAGGCGAGCTCCTACAATGAGCAGTTCTTC
>-|few|TRBJ1-5|TRBV27
CASTLTYTRGHQPQHF
TGTGCCAGCACCTTAACCTACACCAGGGGACATCAGCCCCAGCATTTT
>-|-|TRBJ2-3|TRBV28
CASSFMPGYFVTDTQYF
TGTGCCAGCAGTTTCATGCCGGGATACTTTGTCACAGATACGCAGTATTTT
>TRBD1|-|TRBJ2-1|TRBV11-3
CASSNRDRGLDEQFF
TGTGCCAGCAGCAACCGGGACAGGGGGCTCGATGAGCAGTTCTTC
>TRBD2|few|TRBJ2-1|TRBV20-1
CSASGRGTYNEQFF
TGCAGTGCTAGCGGGAGGGGAACCTACAATGAGCAGTTCTTC
>TRBD2|few|TRBJ2-3|TRBV4-1
CASSQDPLAGFTDTQYF
TGCGCCAGCAGCCAAGATCCACTAGCGGGATTCACAGATACGCAGTATTTT
>-|-|TRBJ1-2|TRBV7-6
CASSFGPYRDGYTF
TGTGCCAGCAGCTTTGGGCCCTACAGGGATGGCTACACCTTC
>-|few|TRBJ1-4|TRBV28
CASSLIPGKLFF
TGTGCCAGCAGTTTAATTCCGGGAAAACTGTTTTTT
>-|many|TRBJ2-1|TRBV7-6
CASSSGLNNEQFF
TGTGCCAGCAGCTCGGGACTTAACAATGAGCAGTTCTTC
>TRBD1|-|TRBJ2-5|TRBV11-2
CASSPAGGAGKTQYF
TGTGCCAGCAGCCCCGCAGGGGGCGCGGGGAAGACCCAGTACTTC
>-|-|TRBJ2-7|TRBV7-2
CASSFSGLTSYEQYF
TGTGCCAGCAGCTTCTCGGGACTCACTTCCTACGAGCAGTACTTC
>-|-|TRBJ1-2|TRBV4-1
CASSQDPGNYGYTF
TGCGCCAGCAGCCAAGATCCGGGGAACTATGGCTACACCTTC
>-|-|TRBJ1-1|TRBV4-1
CASSQAQMVTEAFF
TGCGCCAGCAGCCAGGCGCAAATGGTCACTGAAGCTTTCTTT
>-|many|TRBJ2-1|TRBV7-2
CASSYGENGYNEQFF
TGTGCCAGCAGTTACGGGGAGAACGGCTACAATGAGCAGTTCTTC
>TRBD1|many|TRBJ2-2|TRBV7-2
CASSKRDRNYFANTGELFF
TGTGCCAGCAGCAAACGGGACAGAAATTACTTCGCGAACACCGGGGAGCTGTTTTTT
>TRBD1|-|TRBJ1-6|TRBV6-2/TRBV6-3
CASRKDRQGLAWSPLHF
TGTGCCAGCAGAAAAGACCGACAGGGGTTGGCTTGGTCACCCCTCCACTTT
>-|many|TRBJ2-2|TRBV11-2
CASSFGGPGTGELFF
TGTGCCAGCAGCTTCGGTGGGCCTGGCACCGGGGAGCTGTTTTTT
>TRBD2|-|TRBJ2-1|TRBV7-2
CASSSTSGKQFF
TGTGCCAGCAGCTCGACTAGCGGGAAGCAGTTCTTC
>TRBD1|-|TRBJ2-2|TRBV14
CASSRDRARTGELFF
TGTGCCAGCAGCCGGGACAGGGCACGCACCGGGGAGCTGTTTTTT
>-|-|TRBJ2-5|TRBV7-2
CASRLESSWETQYF
TGTGCCAGCAGGTTAGAGAGCTCCTGGGAGACCCAGTACTTC
>TRBD2|-|TRBJ2-1|TRBV6-1
CASSGSGSGRYYNEQFF
TGTGCCAGCAGTGGAAGCGGGAGCGGCCGTTACTACAATGAGCAGTTCTTC
>-|many|TRBJ1-1|TRBV7-2
CASSQGNGATEAFF
TGTGCCAGCAGCCAAGGCAACGGTGCCACTGAAGCTTTCTTT
>-|many|TRBJ2-5|TRBV7-2
CASSRTNRETQYF
TGTGCCAGCAGCCGGACGAACCGAGAGACCCAGTACTTC
>-|few|TRBJ2-1|TRBV5-1
CASRAPGTPINEQFF
TGCGCCAGCAGGGCTCCGGGGACGCCAATTAATGAGCAGTTCTTC
>-|few|TRBJ1-4|TRBV7-2
CASSLVPRPNEKLFF
TGTGCCAGCAGCTTAGTCCCCAGGCCTAATGAAAAACTGTTTTTT
>-|many|TRBJ1-2|TRBV28
CASSFLRGGYGYTF
TGTGCCAGCAGTTTCCTCCGGGGTGGATATGGCTACACCTTC
>-|few|TRBJ1-1|TRBV20-1
CSAREQGSTEAFF
TGCAGTGCTAGAGAACAGGGCAGCACTGAAGCTTTCTTT
>-|-|TRBJ1-1|TRBV12-3/TRBV12-4
CASSFLEGATEAFF
TGTGCCAGCAGTTTTTTAGAAGGGGCAACTGAAGCTTTCTTT
>-|-|TRBJ1-6|TRBV19
CASSIDRRDSPLHF
TGTGCCAGTAGTATAGATCGACGGGATTCACCCCTCCACTTT
>TRBD1|many|TRBJ1-3|TRBV7-2
CASSTGVGLGGNTIYF
TGTGCCAGCAGCACAGGGGTGGGCTTGGGTGGAAACACCATATATTTT